This entry concerns a single T cell receptor (beta chain). Its antigen is unknown. Qualities for individual bases were not recorded, and no much larger clone is one base off. The data were taken from a study of blood T cell repertoires in COVID-19 (dated by TCRdb to 2020 to 2021). With respect to the entire study: Collaborator samples came from the United States, Italy and Spain and covered acute and convalescent phases of COVID-19. The repertoires were released in a freely available public database meant as a resource for research on the immune response to SARS-CoV-2. A de-identified subject ID, COVID-19 status, age in years and sex were almost always included in the sample metadata. The prospective study material was composed of cDNA or gDNA derived from T cells, B-cell-depleted T cells, or PBMCs. Subjects who had been exposed to COVID-19, were actively infected with it, or had recovered from it provided the deeply sampled blood TCRbeta repertoires that made up the dataset. Where available, HLA class I and class II types were obtained from metadata supplied by the sample provider rather than from assay-based typing. The samples were drawn from two sources: the first 160 participants of the ongoing ImmuneRACE study, and about 1,300 subjects contributed by 6 global collaborators.

In Seattle, one collaborating source enrolled patients while the infection was active and tracked those patients longitudinally over the course of disease. Each collaborating institution followed its own protocols to collect whole blood in K2EDTA tubes. For TCRbeta analysis, collaborators shipped samples in one of three forms: frozen whole blood, isolated PBMCs, or DNA extracted from either of those sample types. The immunoSEQ Assay, a bias-controlled multiplex PCR, was used to amplify TCRbeta CDR3 regions from genomic DNA. Per the authors' processing: The number of nucleated cells in each sample was estimated from the amplification of reference gene primers within the assay. To quantify the absolute abundance of each unique TCRbeta CDR3 rearrangement, sequence reads were collapsed and filtered. For each sample, productive Simpson clonality was calculated by taking the square root of Simpson's diversity index across productive rearrangements. This immuneACCESS table, as held by TCRdb, lists in-frame sequences with V and J called but not all clones. Of the missing ones, under half trace to an unresolved V gene in checked studies; the others have no known cause. The V and J calls and clone size come from that table; D and trimming were worked out from the DNA. The sample records 400,000 to 450,000 clones, approximately 89% of which are singletons. Together, the top ten hold 1.5% to 1.7% of the sample.

What the work shows at the level of the full study, not this receptor alone: Clinical and demographic metadata were provided uncurated, with the amount varying by source and participant.

Input material: peripheral blood. The receptor's source is a woman in her forties with COVID-19, enrolled during active disease.

The CDR3 protein is CATSRGNQPQHF. The base sequence is TGTGCCACCAGCCGGGGGAATCAGCCCCAGCATTTT. Recombination joined TRBV24-1 with TRBJ1-5; TRBD1 could be the D gene, as 5 bases match. The CDR3 sequence holds 12 residues, the cysteine and phenylalanine included. The CDR3 DNA has 36 bases and is translated from base 1. CDR1 and CDR2 are drawn from the germline V gene: KGHDR, SFDVKD. V is clipped by 7 bases and J by 4 bases, and the sequence between their germline boundaries is 7 bases long.